The 20 T cell receptor beta chains listed next were all sequenced from one sample in a study of blood T cell repertoires in COVID-19. The method was immunoSEQ multiplex PCR; TCRdb's version includes in-frame clones alone and lacks a portion of them. The table lists about 190,000 clones, 80% to 90% of them singletons. Sequenced sample: peripheral blood. All receptors derive from a man aged 65 to 79 with active or convalescent COVID-19.

In DNA, the CDR3 is TGTGCCAGCACCGCTCGGGGCGAGCAGTACTTC. Amino acids: CASTARGEQYF. The chain recombines TRBV2 with TRBJ2-7, with D maybe TRBD2 (5 bases). CDR1 and CDR2 from the germline V gene are SNHLY and FYNNEI. The CDR3 totals 11 residues. V dropped 7 bases and J dropped 6 bases, with 10 bases sitting between them.

This chain links TRBV5-1 with TRBJ2-1; 10 positions agree with TRBD2. Trimming removed 0 bases from V and 6 bases from J; junction bases left unmatched: 21. The CDR3 has 21 residues. Germline lookup yields CDR1 SGHRS and CDR2 YFSETQ. This chain's CDR3 is CASSLDPGGSGGLRGINEQFF. The CDR3 coding sequence is TGCGCCAGCAGCTTGGATCCAGGTGGTAGCGGGGGGCTAAGGGGAATCAATGAGCAGTTCTTC. The variable domain in full, with the rest retrieved from reference TRBV5-1 and TRBJ2-1, is KAGVTQTPRYLIKTRGQQVTLSCSPISGHRSVSWYQQTPGQGLQFLFEYFSETQRNKGNFPGRFSGRQFSNSRSEMNVSTLELGDSALYLCASSLDPGGSGGLRGINEQFFGPGTRLTVL.

V usage is TRBV14 and J usage is TRBJ1-2; TRBD1 aligns across 8 bases. The CDR3 runs 13 residues. The trim removed 4 bases at V and 6 bases at J, leaving 4 bases unmatched. CDR1 is SGHDN, CDR2 FVKESK, per germline. The DNA for the CDR3 is TGTGCCAGCAGCCTACAGGGGGGCCATGGCTACACCTTC. It yields the protein CASSLQGGHGYTF.

J is TRBJ2-3 and V is TRBV6-2 or TRBV6-3; D ambiguous. Germline V gene data show CDR1 as MNHEY and CDR2 as SVGEGT. This CDR3 is 12 amino acids long. Trimming stripped 1 base from V and 9 bases from J, with 8 bases between. This CDR3 is CASSYFHKTQYF. Written as DNA, the CDR3 is TGTGCCAGCAGTTACTTCCACAAGACGCAGTATTTT.

Turning to this clone: Other nucleotide sequences from this sample produce the same CDR3. V gene TRBV18 combines with J gene TRBJ2-3; D is undetermined. This CDR3 is built from 14 residues. Germline CDR1 KGHSH, CDR2 LQKENI. Trimming took 6 bases from V and 0 from J, leaving 10 bases between them. The CDR3 region is CASSLSLSTDTQYF. In nucleotides, the CDR3 is TGTGCCAGCTCTCTTAGTCTTAGCACAGATACGCAGTATTTT. Complete variable domain (other parts from reference TRBV18 and TRBJ2-3): NAGVMQNPRHLVRRRGQEARLRCSPMKGHSHVYWYRQLPEEGLKFMVYLQKENIIDESGMPKERFSAEFPKEGPSILRIQQVVRGDSAAYFCASSLSLSTDTQYFGPGTRLTVL.

The rearrangement joins TRBV7-9 to TRBJ2-3, with a possible D match to TRBD2 (6 bases). Germline assignment: CDR1 SEHNR and CDR2 FQNEAQ (reference sequence). CDR3 size: 15 residues. Trimming cost V 4 bases and J 0 bases, with 11 bases left between them. The CDR3 protein is CASSSVEGSTDTQYF. In DNA, the CDR3 is TGTGCCAGCAGCTCCGTGGAGGGGAGCACAGATACGCAGTATTTT.

This clone was observed a single time. CDR3 sequence: CASSPGTVGNTIYF. CDR3 coding DNA: TGTGCCAGCAGCCCCGGGACAGTTGGAAACACCATATATTTT. The V and J genes are TRBV5-6 and TRBJ1-3; TRBD1 agrees at 7 bases. Germline lookup yields CDR1 SGHDT and CDR2 YYEEEE. This CDR3 is 14 amino acids long. V was clipped by 4 bases and J by 3 bases; unmatched bases: 4.

The DNA for the CDR3 is TGTGCCACCAGCGTTCCGGGACAGCGCAATCAGCCCCAGCATTTT. Translated, it gives CATSVPGQRNQPQHF. The genes are TRBV15 and TRBJ1-5; 7 bases match TRBD1. V lost 5 bases and J lost 2; bases outside the gene matches: 6. Germline values: CDR1 LNHNV, CDR2 YYDKDF (reference sequence). This CDR3 spans 15 amino acids.

The chain links TRBV12-3 or TRBV12-4 to TRBJ2-1; D uncertain. The CDR3 spans 12 residues. V lost 5 bases to trimming and J lost 3 bases, with 5 bases between them. The CDR3, as DNA: TGTGCCAGCAGTGAGGACTACAATGAGCAGTTCTTC. Translated: CASSEDYNEQFF.

For the CDR3, the DNA is TGTGCCAGCAGTGAAATCAGGGACAGCCCGAGCTCCTACAATGAGCAGTTCTTC. Residues: CASSEIRDSPSSYNEQFF. The V call is TRBV6-1, the J call TRBJ2-1; 7 nucleotides match TRBD1. Germline lookup yields CDR1 MNHNS and CDR2 SASEGT. The CDR3 loop spans 18 amino acids. V shed 2 bases and J 0 bases; nucleotides not matched to a gene: 10.

The chain recombines TRBV11-2 with TRBJ2-3, with TRBD1 as a possible D gene (5 bases). Looked up from germline, CDR1 is SGHAT and CDR2 is FQNNGV. CDR3 length: 15 amino acids. Trimming took 5 bases from V and 0 from J, leaving 12 bases between them. CDR3 DNA: TGTGCCAGCAGCCCGCAGGGTGCTAGCACAGATACGCAGTATTTT. Protein: CASSPQGASTDTQYF.

The chain employs TRBV6-5 and TRBJ1-2; 7 bases match TRBD1. Germline CDR1 is MNHEY and CDR2 is SVGAGI. Trimming at V came to 6 bases and at J to 2 bases, leaving 9 bases not matched to a gene. The CDR3 runs to 15 residues. The CDR3 DNA reads TGTGCCAGCAGCGATCCGCGACAGGGCAACTATGGCTACACCTTC. Translation: CASSDPRQGNYGYTF.

The rearrangement links TRBV5-4 to TRBJ2-1, with 14 bases lining up with TRBD2. The CDR3 has 15 residues. J lost 6 bases, V lost 4 bases, and 3 bases had no gene match. Germline CDR1 and CDR2: SGHNT and YYREEE (reference sequence). The CDR3 sequence is CASSPGLAGANEQFF. The CDR3 region has the DNA TGTGCCAGCAGCCCGGGACTAGCGGGAGCCAATGAGCAGTTCTTC.

The chain has TRBV6-6 and TRBJ1-4; no definite D call. This CDR3 has 15 residues. Trimming took 0 bases from V and 4 from J, leaving 9 bases between them. The germline CDR1 and CDR2 sequences are MNHNY and SVGAGI (reference sequence). This CDR3 is CASSYSGRSNEKLFF. The CDR3 DNA is TGTGCCAGCAGTTACTCAGGAAGGAGTAATGAAAAACTGTTTTTT.

This clone was detected only once. The chain couples TRBV5-1 to TRBJ2-1; D gene uncertain. Trimming pared 4 bases from V and 7 bases from J, leaving 9 bases between. The CDR3 length is 12 residues. Looked up from germline, CDR1 is SGHRS and CDR2 is YFSETQ. In DNA, the CDR3 is TGCGCCAGCAGCCTGGTAGAGAATGAGCAGTTCTTC. This sequence encodes CASSLVENEQFF.

The genes are TRBV2 and TRBJ2-1; 11 bases map to TRBD2. The V segment lost 4 bases and the J segment 6 bases; nucleotides outside the gene matches: 5. The CDR3 is 15 amino acids. Germline V gene lookup returns CDR1 SNHLY and CDR2 FYNNEI. CDR3: CASSVGLAGGNEQFF. CDR3 coding DNA: TGTGCCAGCAGTGTCGGGCTAGCGGGAGGCAATGAGCAGTTCTTC.

The chain employs TRBV7-8 and TRBJ2-1, with 7 bases aligning to TRBD2. CDR1 SGHVS and CDR2 FQNEAQ come from the germline V gene. CDR3 length: 17 residues. Trimming removed 1 base from V and 0 bases from J; junction bases left unmatched: 6. The CDR3 DNA follows: TGTGCCAGCAGCTTAGGGGCCGGGACTAACTCCTACAATGAGCAGTTCTTC. Residues: CASSLGAGTNSYNEQFF.

In this sample, this clone turned up a few times. For the CDR3, the DNA is TGCGCCAGCAGCCAAGAAAGGGACAGGGGTTCACCCCTCCACTTT. Protein sequence: CASSQERDRGSPLHF. V usage is TRBV4-3 and J usage is TRBJ1-6, with 10 positions matching TRBD1. J lost 9 bases, V lost 0 bases, and 2 bases had no gene match. The CDR3 runs 15 residues. CDR1 and CDR2 (germline): LGHNA, YSLEER.

V and J are TRBV7-9 and TRBJ2-5; D is possibly TRBD2 (5 bases). CDR1 and CDR2 from the germline V gene are SEHNR and FQNEAQ (reference sequence). V was cut by 5 bases and J by 2 bases, with 15 bases left in between. The CDR3 extends over 15 amino acids. In DNA form, the CDR3 reads TGTGCCAGCAGCCTTCGCGCGGGTAGGCAAGAGACCCAGTACTTC. Amino acids: CASSLRAGRQETQYF.

This chain connects TRBV7-2 to TRBJ2-7, with D tentatively TRBD2 (5 bases). The V and J ends lost 1 base and 7 bases respectively, with 14 bases between them. The length of the CDR3 is 14 residues. CDR1 and CDR2 (germline): SGHTA, FQGNSA. CDR3 protein: CASSLGRSEREQYF. Written as DNA, the CDR3 is TGTGCCAGCAGCTTAGGTCGTAGCGAACGGGAGCAGTACTTC.